This TCR beta chain was recovered during a study of blood T cell repertoires in COVID-19. Study-level information: T cells, B-cell-depleted T cells, or PBMCs provided the cDNA or gDNA that served as material.

The age range of participants was 18 to 89 years, with residence in roughly 25 US areas. The recovered donors of Cohort 3 showed two negative PCRs, clearance, or symptom resolution. Original handling: Reference gene primer amplification gave estimated nucleated cell counts. Measured with immunoSEQ multiplex PCR; TCRdb has only the in-frame clones, and not every one. The D gene and trimming were derived from the DNA, and the V and J assignments and clone size from that table. Counted here are some 220,000 clones, 88% occurring once; the ten biggest clones make up roughly 2.6%. The CDR3 is 14 amino acids. Germline V lookup: CDR1 SGDLS, CDR2 YYNGEE. The trim removed 2 bases at V and 6 bases at J, leaving 2 bases unmatched.

Sequenced sample: PBMCs or T cells enriched from blood (not recorded which). The TCR was taken from a woman aged 25 to 39 who had recovered from COVID-19. The chain couples TRBV9 to TRBJ2-1, with TRBD1 matching over 10 bases. The CDR3 nucleotides read TGTGCCAGCAGCGTGGGGACAGGGGTCAATGAGCAGTTCTTC. Translating gives CASSVGTGVNEQFF.